These T cell receptor beta chains were read from a single sample in a study of shared clonotypes between healthy human individuals. Here immunoSEQ multiplex PCR was the method, and the copy in TCRdb shows in-frame clones only, minus some. The sample lists around 2.5 million clones, 80% to 95% occurring once. The sequencing sample was made of naive CD4+ T cells from PBMCs. Source of these receptors: a man aged 18 to 29 in good health. Some clones in this sample may be carry-over from other donors' samples. Each CDR3 is given with its conserved first and last residue. The D gene is left open where the match is weak. Size tells how often a clone was seen (once, few, many) or the class of an expanded clone, and some rows leave it out.

v_call	d_call	j_call	clone_size	cdr3_nt	cdr3_aa
TRBV9	.	TRBJ1-1	.	TGTGCCAGCAGCGTAGGTTCCCCGAACACTGAAGCTTTCTTT	CASSVGSPNTEAFF
TRBV19	TRBD2	TRBJ2-3	once	TGTGCCAGTAACTATCGCGGGAGACTAGGCACAGATACGCAGTATTTT	CASNYRGRLGTDTQYF
TRBV6-5	.	TRBJ1-2	.	TGTGCCAGCAGTACAGGGTACTATGGCTACACCTTC	CASSTGYYGYTF
TRBV10-3	.	TRBJ2-7	.	TGTGCCACGAAACGAGGCTTTCCCTACGAGCAGTACTTC	CATKRGFPYEQYF
TRBV19	.	TRBJ2-1	.	TGTGCCAGTAGTATAGTCGGTAGGAAAGGGGGCAATGAGCAGTTCTTC	CASSIVGRKGGNEQFF
TRBV6-1	.	TRBJ1-2	.	TGTGCCAGCAGCCGTATGACGCCGAACTATGGCTACACCTTC	CASSRMTPNYGYTF
TRBV7-9	.	TRBJ2-5	.	TGTGCCAGCAGCTTAGGGAGGAACCAAGAGACCCAGTACTTC	CASSLGRNQETQYF
TRBV5-4	.	TRBJ2-5	many	TGTGCCAGCAGCTCCGGGACGTCGCAAGAGACCCAGTACTTC	CASSSGTSQETQYF
TRBV18	.	TRBJ2-1	.	TGTGCCAGCTCACCAGTTTCGGACAATGAGCAGTTCTTC	CASSPVSDNEQFF
TRBV30	TRBD1	TRBJ1-6	.	TGTGCCTGGAGTACCACGACAGGGGGCAGCTCACCCCTCCACTTT	CAWSTTTGGSSPLHF
TRBV28	TRBD1	TRBJ1-4	.	TGTGCCAGCAGCCCGACAGGGGGGGGTGAAAAACTGTTTTTT	CASSPTGGGEKLFF
TRBV19	TRBD1	TRBJ1-1	.	TGTGCCAGTAGGGACAGGGCAAACACTGAAGCTTTCTTT	CASRDRANTEAFF
TRBV11-1	.	TRBJ2-2	.	TGTGCCAGCAGCCCCCGACTAGGTGCAGGGGAGCTGTTTTTT	CASSPRLGAGELFF
TRBV10-3	.	TRBJ1-2	once	TGTGCCATCAGTGAACGCCGGCAGGCCTTCTATGGCTACACCTTC	CAISERRQAFYGYTF
TRBV11-3	.	TRBJ1-2	.	TGTGCCAGCAGCTTCGGATTTCGGGTCGGGTCCACCTTTGGCTACACCTTC	CASSFGFRVGSTFGYTF
TRBV5-1	TRBD1	TRBJ1-4	.	TGCGCCAGCAGCTTTGACAGGGCGGACGAAAAACTGTTTTTT	CASSFDRADEKLFF
TRBV30	TRBD2	TRBJ2-1	.	TGTGCCTGGAGTTCCTACGTGCTAGCGGGAGAGTTCTTC	CAWSSYVLAGEFF
TRBV28	.	TRBJ2-6	.	TGTGCCAGCAGTTCCCCGGGGTCTGGGGCCAACGTCCTGACTTTC	CASSSPGSGANVLTF
TRBV7-2	TRBD2	TRBJ2-1	.	TGTGCCAGCAGCTTTGCTAGCGGGAGGGAGCAGTTCTTC	CASSFASGREQFF
TRBV30	.	TRBJ2-5	.	TGTGCCTGGAGTGGGAACGGAATACGGGAGACCCAGTACTTC	CAWSGNGIRETQYF
TRBV6-6	.	TRBJ2-7	once	TGTGCCAGCAGAAATAACAGGGGGGGTTCCTCCTACGAGCAGTACTTC	CASRNNRGGSSYEQYF
TRBV27	TRBD2	TRBJ2-3	.	TGTGCCAGCGGCTGGGGGGACTATCTCACAGATACGCAGTATTTT	CASGWGDYLTDTQYF
TRBV6-1	.	TRBJ2-2	.	TGTGCCAGCGCGGGTCAGGGGACGACCGGGGAGCTGTTTTTT	CASAGQGTTGELFF
TRBV2	.	TRBJ2-4	.	TGTGCCAGCAGGCCTGGACAGACTAAAAACATTCAGTACTTC	CASRPGQTKNIQYF
TRBV4-1	.	TRBJ1-6	.	TGCGCCAGCAGCCAAGGGGGGAGCTCCTATAATTCACCCCTCCACTTT	CASSQGGSSYNSPLHF
TRBV27	.	TRBJ1-2	.	TGTGCCAGCAGGGGAACCATCACGGGGGGCTACACCTTC	CASRGTITGGYTF
TRBV28	TRBD1	TRBJ1-3	.	TGTGCCACCAAGGGACAGGGGGCTGGAAACACCATATATTTT	CATKGQGAGNTIYF
TRBV11-2	.	TRBJ2-5	.	TGTGCCAGCCAAGCGACGGGGCTCTCGGAGACCCAGTACTTC	CASQATGLSETQYF
TRBV7-9	TRBD2	TRBJ2-7	.	TGTGCCAGCAGCACTAGCGCTGACTACGAGCAGTACTTC	CASSTSADYEQYF